This paragraph reports one T cell receptor (beta chain). This CDR3 is built from 13 residues. The germline CDR1 and CDR2 sequences are GTSNPN and SVGIG (reference sequence). V was trimmed by 0 bases and J by 9 bases, leaving 12 bases between them. Reverse transcription of all isolated RNA meant that expressed TCRB transcripts were sequenced. Each sample of naive, central memory or regulatory T cells had, on average, about 3.57 million reads. The table came from immunoSEQ multiplex PCR; TCRdb's copy has only in-frame clones and leaves some out. The table records about 40,000 clones, roughly 49% of them present only once. The sample is drawn from a study of beta chain features in type 1 diabetes.

Sequencing used central memory CD4+ T cells from blood. This TCR derives from a woman under 30 in good health. The chain combines TRBV30 with TRBJ1-5; D gene ambiguous. CDR3: CAWSVYSVWPQHF. The DNA of the CDR3 is TGTGCCTGGAGTGTTTACAGTGTCTGGCCCCAGCATTTT.